This TCR beta chain appears in the sequencing data of a study of T cell repertoires in cytomegalovirus infection. Notes on the study in general: CMV-specific TCR beta clonotypes restricted by HLA-C dominated the ex vivo response. Cumulative frequency (of public TCR beta family members) identified carriers of CMV plus the relevant HLA.

In regard to this clonotype: Antigen unknown.

TCRdb ran MiXCR on the reads and lists one entry per CDR3 protein. The sample gives roughly 570,000 distinct CDR3 sequences, under 45% of which show up once; more than 40% is in the top ten. This CDR3 contains 15 residues. Germline CDR1 is SGHDT and CDR2 is YYEEEE. V was shortened by 2 bases and J by 3 bases, with 14 bases between the two germline ends. The TCR comes from a human donor in good health (CMV status not recorded). Some clones in this sample may be carry-over from other donors' samples. The sample in question was cultured PBMCs, obtained from culture after CMV antigen stimulation. V is TRBV5-6 and J is TRBJ1-1; D may be TRBD1 (6 bases). The CDR3 loop reads CASSLPGHGDTEAFF. CDR3 coding DNA: TGTGCCAGCAGCTTACCGGGACATGGGGACACTGAAGCTTTCTTT.